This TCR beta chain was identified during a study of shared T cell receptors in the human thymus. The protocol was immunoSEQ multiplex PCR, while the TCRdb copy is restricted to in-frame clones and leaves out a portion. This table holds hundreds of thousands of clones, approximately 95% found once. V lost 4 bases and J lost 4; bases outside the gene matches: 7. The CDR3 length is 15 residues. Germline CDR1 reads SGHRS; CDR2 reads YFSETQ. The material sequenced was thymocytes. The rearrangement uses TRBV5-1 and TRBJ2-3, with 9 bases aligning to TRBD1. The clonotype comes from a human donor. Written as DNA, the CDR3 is TGCGCCAGCAGCGAGGACAGGGGTTTCGCAGATACGCAGTATTTT. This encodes CASSEDRGFADTQYF. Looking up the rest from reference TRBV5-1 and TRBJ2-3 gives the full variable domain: KAGVTQTPRYLIKTRGQQVTLSCSPISGHRSVSWYQQTPGQGLQFLFEYFSETQRNKGNFPGRFSGRQFSNSRSEMNVSTLELGDSALYLCASSEDRGFADTQYFGPGTRLTVL.